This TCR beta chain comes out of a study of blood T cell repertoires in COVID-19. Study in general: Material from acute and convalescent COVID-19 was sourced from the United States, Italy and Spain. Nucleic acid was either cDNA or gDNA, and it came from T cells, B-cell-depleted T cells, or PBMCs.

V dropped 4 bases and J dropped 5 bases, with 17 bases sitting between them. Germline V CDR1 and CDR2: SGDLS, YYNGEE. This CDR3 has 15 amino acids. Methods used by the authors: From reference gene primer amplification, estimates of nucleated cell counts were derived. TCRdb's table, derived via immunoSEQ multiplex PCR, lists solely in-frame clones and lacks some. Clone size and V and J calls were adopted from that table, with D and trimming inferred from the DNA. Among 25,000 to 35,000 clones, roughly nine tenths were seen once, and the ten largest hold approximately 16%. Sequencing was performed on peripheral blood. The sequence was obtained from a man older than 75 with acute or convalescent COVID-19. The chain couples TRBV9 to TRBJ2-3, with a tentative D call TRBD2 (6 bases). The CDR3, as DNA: TGTGCCAGCAGCTTTACCCCCTCCGGGGGAGATACGCAGTATTTT. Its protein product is CASSFTPSGGDTQYF.